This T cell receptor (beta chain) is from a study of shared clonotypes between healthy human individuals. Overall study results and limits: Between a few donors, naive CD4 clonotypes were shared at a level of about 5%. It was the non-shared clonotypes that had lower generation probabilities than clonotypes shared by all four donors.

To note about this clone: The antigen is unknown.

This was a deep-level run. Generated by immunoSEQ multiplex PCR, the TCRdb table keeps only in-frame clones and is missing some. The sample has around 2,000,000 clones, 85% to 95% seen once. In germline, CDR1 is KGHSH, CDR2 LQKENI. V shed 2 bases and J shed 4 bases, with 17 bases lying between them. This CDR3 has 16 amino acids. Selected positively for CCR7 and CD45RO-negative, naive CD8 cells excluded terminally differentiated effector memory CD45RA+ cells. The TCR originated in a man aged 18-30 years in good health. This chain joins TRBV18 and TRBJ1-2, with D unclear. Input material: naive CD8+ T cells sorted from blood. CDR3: CASSPIQSEYPYGYTF. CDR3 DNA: TGTGCCAGCTCACCAATTCAGTCGGAATATCCCTATGGCTACACCTTC.